The entry below describes one T cell receptor beta chain. V was shortened by 7 bases and J by 2 bases, with 15 bases between the two germline ends. Germline CDR1 reads LNHDA; CDR2 reads SQIVND (reference sequence). The CDR3 contains 15 residues. This sample was taken from a study of shared clonotypes between healthy human individuals. The protocol was immunoSEQ multiplex PCR, while the TCRdb copy is restricted to in-frame clones and leaves out a portion. The sample has about 770,000 clones, just under 75% seen once. The sample was memory CD4+ T cells sorted from blood. Subset defined: CD45RA-negative fraction. The TCR was taken from a woman between 25 and 40 years old in good health. The chain is built from TRBV19 and TRBJ2-1; possibly TRBD2 for D (5 bases). The DNA for the CDR3 is TGTGCCAGTACCCAAGGGAGCCGGGCCTACAATGAGCAGTTCTTC. Translating gives CASTQGSRAYNEQFF.